This T cell receptor beta chain originates from a study of blood T cell repertoires in COVID-19. Study information: Acute and convalescent COVID-19 samples came from the United States, Italy and Spain. PBMCs, B-cell-depleted T cells, or T cells provided the cDNA or gDNA that made up the material.

The V and J ends lost 1 base and 5 bases, in that order; junction bases with no gene match: 2. The CDR3 has 15 amino acids. Per germline, CDR1 MNHNS and CDR2 SASEGT. Original data processing: Amplification of reference gene primers was used by the study to estimate nucleated cell counts. Method: immunoSEQ multiplex PCR; TCRdb's copy keeps in-frame clones and lacks some. V, J and clone size reflect that table, while D and trimming were determined from the DNA. Among about 100,000 clones listed, 80% were seen once. The material sequenced was peripheral blood. This clonotype was sampled from a man between 65 and 85 years old with active or convalescent COVID-19. V is TRBV6-1 and J is TRBJ2-1, with 10 bases fitting TRBD2. CDR3 sequence: CASSEEAGGHNEQFF. The CDR3 bases are TGTGCCAGCAGTGAAGAAGCGGGGGGGCACAATGAGCAGTTCTTC.